This paragraph covers one TCR beta chain sequence. Its antigen remains unidentified. Clones were sequenced by immunoSEQ multiplex PCR, and TCRdb holds only the in-frame ones, with some missing. This table has around 420,000 clones, around 87% appearing once. The record originates from a study of Ad26.COV2.S vaccination and SARS-CoV-2 variants. Looking at the study overall: Of the COV1001 trial arms, the Ad26.COV2.S arm included the donor.

Treatment given: roughly 20 received Ad26.COV2.S at low or high dose, single or two shots; about 5 received placebo; per-sample allocation not given. Sampling happened 63 days after the first vaccine or placebo injection. V dropped 5 bases and J dropped 2; count of bases not matched to a gene: 10. The CDR3 has 17 residues. Germline CDR1 and CDR2: SEHNR and FQNEAQ (reference sequence). Study outcomes and limitations: Reports say spike-specific CD8+ and CD4+ T cell responses covered substantial breadth after vaccination.

The chain employs TRBV7-9 and TRBJ2-5, with TRBD2 identical over 11 bases. Sequences were derived from peripheral blood, sampled in a trial of Ad26.COV2.S vaccine versus placebo. The sequence derives from a person aged 18-65 years who received the Ad26.COV2.S COVID-19 vaccine or a placebo. For the CDR3, the DNA is TGTGCCAGCAGCATATACTGGACTAGCGGGTATCAAGAGACCCAGTACTTC. Translated: CASSIYWTSGYQETQYF. Using reference TRBV7-9 and TRBJ2-5 for the parts outside the CDR3, the full variable domain is DTGVSQNPRHKITKRGQNVTFRCDPISEHNRLYWYRQTLGQGPEFLTYFQNEAQLEKSRLLSDRFSAERPKGSFSTLEIQRTEQGDSAMYLCASSIYWTSGYQETQYFGPGTRLLVL.